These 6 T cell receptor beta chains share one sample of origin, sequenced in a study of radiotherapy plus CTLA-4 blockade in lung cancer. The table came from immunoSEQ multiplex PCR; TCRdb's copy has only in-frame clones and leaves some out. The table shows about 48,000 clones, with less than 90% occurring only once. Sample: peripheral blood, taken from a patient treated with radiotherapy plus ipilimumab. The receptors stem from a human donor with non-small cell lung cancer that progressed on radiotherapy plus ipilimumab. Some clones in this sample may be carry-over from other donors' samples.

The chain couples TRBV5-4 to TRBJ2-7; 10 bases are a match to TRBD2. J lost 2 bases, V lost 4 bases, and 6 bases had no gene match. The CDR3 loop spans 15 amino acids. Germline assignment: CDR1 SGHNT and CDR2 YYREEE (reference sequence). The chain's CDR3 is CASSPSGGETYEQYF. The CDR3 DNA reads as TGTGCCAGCAGCCCGAGCGGGGGGGAGACCTACGAGCAGTACTTC. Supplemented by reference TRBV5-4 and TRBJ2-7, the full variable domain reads ETGVTQSPTHLIKTRGQQVTLRCSSQSGHNTVSWYQQALGQGPQFIFQYYREEENGRGNFPPRFSGLQFPNYSSELNVNALELDDSALYLCASSPSGGETYEQYFGPGTRLTVT.

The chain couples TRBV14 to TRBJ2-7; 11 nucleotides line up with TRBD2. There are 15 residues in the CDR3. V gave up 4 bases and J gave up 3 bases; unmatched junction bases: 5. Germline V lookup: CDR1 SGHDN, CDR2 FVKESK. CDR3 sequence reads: CASSLGTSGSYEQYF. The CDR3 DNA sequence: TGTGCCAGCAGCCTCGGTACTAGCGGGAGCTACGAGCAGTACTTC.

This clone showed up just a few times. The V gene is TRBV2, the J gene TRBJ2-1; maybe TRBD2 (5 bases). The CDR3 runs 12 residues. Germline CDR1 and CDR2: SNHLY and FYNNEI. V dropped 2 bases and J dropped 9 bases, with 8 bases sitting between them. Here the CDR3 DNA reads TGTGCCAGCAGTGAATCTCGGGGTGAGCAGTTCTTC. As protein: CASSESRGEQFF.

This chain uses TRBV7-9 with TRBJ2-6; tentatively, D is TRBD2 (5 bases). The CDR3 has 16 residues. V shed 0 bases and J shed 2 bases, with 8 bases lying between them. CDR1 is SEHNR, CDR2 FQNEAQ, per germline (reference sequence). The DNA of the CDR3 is TGTGCCAGCAGCTTAGCGCTCGGGGCTGGGGCCAACGTCCTGACTTTC. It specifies CASSLALGAGANVLTF.

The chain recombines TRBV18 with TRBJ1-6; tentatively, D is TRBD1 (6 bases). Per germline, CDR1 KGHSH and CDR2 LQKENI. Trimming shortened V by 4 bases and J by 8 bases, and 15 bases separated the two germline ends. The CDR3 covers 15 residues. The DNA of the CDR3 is TGTGCCAGCTCACGCGAGGGCAGGGGTCATTCACCCCTCCACTTT. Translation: CASSREGRGHSPLHF.

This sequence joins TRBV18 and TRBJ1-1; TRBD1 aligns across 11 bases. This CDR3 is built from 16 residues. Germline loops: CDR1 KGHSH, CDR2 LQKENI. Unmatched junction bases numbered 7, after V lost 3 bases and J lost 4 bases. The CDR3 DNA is TGTGCCAGCTCACCCGCCCGGACAGGGGGCGGCACTGAAGCTTTCTTT. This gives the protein CASSPARTGGGTEAFF.